This T cell receptor (beta chain) was recovered during a study of blood T cell repertoires in COVID-19. Study details: Specimens from acute and convalescent COVID-19 originated in the United States, Italy and Spain. T cells, B-cell-depleted T cells, or PBMCs provided the cDNA or gDNA that served as material.

V shed 6 bases, J shed 0 bases, and the junction held 20 bases outside the gene matches. Germline CDR1 SGHNT, CDR2 YYREEE (reference sequence). This CDR3 comprises 19 residues. In the study's own analysis: Nucleated cell number was recorded as an estimate derived from reference gene primer amplification. The data were produced by immunoSEQ multiplex PCR, yet TCRdb's version contains in-frame clones alone and is incomplete. Clonal size and the V and J genes are those of that table, whereas D and trimming came from the DNA. The sample lists 35,000 to 40,000 clones; around 81% were seen once. The sequence was obtained from a man between 50 and 59 years old with active COVID-19. Sequenced: peripheral blood. The V gene is TRBV5-4, the J gene TRBJ1-2; 7 bases align to TRBD1. The CDR3 bases are TGTGCCAGCACCTCCCTTATTAGACAGGGTATCGCCCCTAACTATGGCTACACCTTC. This gives the protein CASTSLIRQGIAPNYGYTF.